The 31 T cell receptor beta chains reported below all come from one sample, sequenced in a study of T cell repertoires in cytomegalovirus infection. TCRdb reanalysed the reads using MiXCR and keeps one entry per CDR3 protein. The profile shows just over 450,000 distinct CDR3 sequences, approximately 40% of them singletons. The antigens for these receptors are not known. The material sequenced was cultured PBMCs, taken from culture after CMV antigen stimulation. The receptors were gathered from a human donor in good health (CMV status not recorded). Some clones in this sample may be carry-over from other donors' samples.

V and J are TRBV2 and TRBJ1-5, with D maybe TRBD1 (6 bases). This CDR3 has 15 amino acids. The germline V gene encodes CDR1 SNHLY and CDR2 FYNNEI. V was cut by 4 bases and J by 6 bases, with 16 bases left in between. The CDR3 DNA follows: TGTGCCAGCAGTGGGACGGGGGGCTTGGGTCAGCCCCAGCATTTT. It translates to CASSGTGGLGQPQHF.

This chain connects TRBV2 to TRBJ1-1, with D uncertain. Trimming left V 5 bases short and J 0 bases short, with 4 bases between. CDR1 and CDR2 from the germline V gene are SNHLY and FYNNEI. The CDR3 is 12 amino acids. The CDR3 sequence is CASSTLNTEAFF. In nucleotides, the CDR3 is TGTGCCAGCAGTACCTTGAACACTGAAGCTTTCTTT. The full variable domain, its missing parts supplied by reference TRBV2 and TRBJ1-1, is EPEVTQTPSHQVTQMGQEVILRCVPISNHLYFYWYRQILGQKVEFLVSFYNNEISEKSEIFDDQFSVERPDGSNFTLKIRSTKLEDSAMYFCASSTLNTEAFFGQGTRLTVV.

This clonotype was seen only a few times. The gene calls are TRBV7-2 and TRBJ2-1; TRBD2 agrees at 13 bases. CDR1 and CDR2 from the germline V gene are SGHTA and FQGNSA. The CDR3 sequence is 17 residues long. The J segment lost 9 bases and the V segment lost 3 bases, leaving 11 bases of the junction unmatched. CDR3 bases: TGTGCCAGCAGCTTCGGTAGACTAGCGGGGGGCCCCGGTGAGCAGTTCTTC. Translated: CASSFGRLAGGPGEQFF.

J is TRBJ2-2 and V is TRBV7-2, with TRBD2 matching over 7 bases. This CDR3 comprises 16 residues. The V gene end was trimmed by 5 bases and the J gene end by 4 bases; junction bases not matched to a gene: 10. Germline values: CDR1 SGHTA, CDR2 FQGNSA. This CDR3 is CASSPRSGGSTGELFF. CDR3 sequence (DNA): TGTGCCAGCAGCCCCCGGTCGGGGGGAAGCACCGGGGAGCTGTTTTTT.

The V and J genes are TRBV6-6 and TRBJ2-3; 8 positions agree with TRBD1. Germline V CDR1 and CDR2: MNHNY, SVGAGI (reference sequence). The V and J ends lost 0 bases and 8 bases, in that order; junction bases with no gene match: 7. The CDR3 sequence is 15 residues long. The CDR3 DNA reads TGTGCCAGCAGTTACTCTCCAGGACAGGGAGCTACGCAGTATTTT. Protein: CASSYSPGQGATQYF.

This clonotype was counted many times. The chain employs TRBV6-1 and TRBJ2-7, with a weak D call TRBD1 (6 bases). V lost 5 bases, J lost 7 bases, and 21 bases lay in between. The CDR3 covers 15 residues. Germline CDR1 reads MNHNS; CDR2 reads SASEGT. In DNA, the CDR3 is TGTGCCAGCAGTAGATTCCCTGGGGGCGAGGAGGAGCAGTACTTC. Its protein is CASSRFPGGEEEQYF.

Notes on this clonotype: At one of its ends the junction is not consistent with the germline gene, which may arise from a read error. The chain carries TRBV19 and TRBJ2-6; 9 bases are shared with TRBD1. CDR3 length: 16 residues. Germline CDR1 and CDR2: LNHDA and SQIVND (reference sequence). As DNA, the CDR3 is TGTGCCAGTAGTGTAGACAGGGGGGACGGGGCCAACGTCCTGACTTTC. Amino acid sequence: CASSVDRGDGANVLTF.

This clonotype was counted once. This sequence joins TRBV4-1 and TRBJ2-4, with D tentatively TRBD2 (5 bases). The V end lost 1 base, the J end lost 0 bases, and 10 bases lay between the germline ends. Germline CDR1 and CDR2: MGHRA and YSYEKL. The CDR3 length is 16 residues. CDR3 region: CASSQGLASAKNIQYF. The CDR3 DNA follows: TGCGCCAGCAGCCAAGGGCTAGCCTCAGCCAAAAACATTCAGTACTTC.

This clonotype occurred a few times. V is TRBV28 and J is TRBJ2-1; D tentatively reads TRBD1 or TRBD2 (6 bases each). CDR3 size: 13 residues. Deletions cut 8 bases from V and 8 bases from J, with 16 bases between. Germline CDR1 is MDHEN and CDR2 is SYDVKM. In nucleotides, the CDR3 is TGTGCCAGCGGCTCGAGGAGGGGGGATGAGCAGTTCTTC. Protein sequence: CASGSRRGDEQFF.

V is TRBV6-8 and J is TRBJ1-4; D remains ambiguous. Per the germline V gene, CDR1 is MNHGY and CDR2 is SAAAGT. The length of the CDR3 is 16 residues. Trimming removed 2 bases at V and 2 bases at J, with 12 bases between. The CDR3 reads CASSYKWARTNEKLFF. The CDR3 DNA follows: TGTGCCAGCAGTTACAAATGGGCGCGGACTAATGAAAAACTGTTTTTT.

The gene calls are TRBV7-8 and TRBJ2-2, with D possibly called TRBD1 or TRBD2 (5 bases each). V was trimmed by 4 bases and J by 5 bases, leaving 11 bases between them. Germline V gene data show CDR1 as SGHVS and CDR2 as FQNEAQ. CDR3 length: 14 amino acids. CDR3: CASSSMGVTGELFF. The DNA of the CDR3 is TGTGCCAGCAGCTCAATGGGGGTAACCGGGGAGCTGTTTTTT. Variable domain in full (rest from reference TRBV7-8 and TRBJ2-2): GAGVSQSPRYKVAKRGQDVALRCDPISGHVSLFWYQQALGQGPEFLTYFQNEAQLDKSGLPSDRFFAERPEGSVSTLKIQRTQQEDSAVYLCASSSMGVTGELFFGEGSRLTVL.

Only one count was recorded for this clonotype. The chain recombines TRBV2 with TRBJ1-1, with D possibly matching TRBD1 (5 bases). V lost 7 bases to trimming and J lost 1 base, with 13 bases between them. This CDR3 region has 14 residues. Germline CDR1 SNHLY, CDR2 FYNNEI. The CDR3 coding sequence is TGTGCCAGCAATCCCCAGGGACCGAACACTGAAGCTTTCTTT. This codes for CASNPQGPNTEAFF. The whole variable domain, filled in from reference TRBV2 and TRBJ1-1, reads EPEVTQTPSHQVTQMGQEVILRCVPISNHLYFYWYRQILGQKVEFLVSFYNNEISEKSEIFDDQFSVERPDGSNFTLKIRSTKLEDSAMYFCASNPQGPNTEAFFGQGTRLTVV.

This clonotype was picked up a small number of times. V and J are TRBV2 and TRBJ1-5; 7 positions match TRBD1. After removal of 6 bases from V and 5 bases from J, the junction contained 4 bases not matched to a gene. Per germline, CDR1 SNHLY and CDR2 FYNNEI. This CDR3 has 13 residues. CDR3 region: CASRTGSDQPQHF. For the CDR3, the DNA is TGTGCCAGCAGGACAGGGAGTGATCAGCCCCAGCATTTT.

This clonotype was recorded a few times. The chain combines TRBV7-8 with TRBJ2-1; D perhaps matches TRBD1 (5 bases). Per the germline V gene, CDR1 is SGHVS and CDR2 is FQNEAQ. This CDR3 comprises 13 residues. Deletions cut 4 bases from V and 10 bases from J, with 14 bases between. CDR3 sequence reads: CASSSSRVVEQFF. CDR3 nucleotide sequence: TGTGCCAGCAGCTCGTCCAGGGTAGTCGAGCAGTTCTTC.

The chain couples TRBV18 to TRBJ2-3, with 8 nucleotides matching TRBD2. V shed 0 bases, J shed 5 bases, and the junction held 4 bases outside the gene matches. This CDR3 spans 15 amino acids. Germline values: CDR1 KGHSH, CDR2 LQKENI. The CDR3 here is CASSPPSRGEDTQYF. The CDR3 nucleotides are TGTGCCAGCTCACCACCGTCGCGGGGGGAAGATACGCAGTATTTT.

The chain has TRBV23-1 and TRBJ2-6; no clear D gene. TRBV23-1 is identified as an open reading frame with a role that is uncertain. The CDR3 loop spans 16 amino acids. The V end lost 6 bases, the J end lost 2 bases, and 14 bases lay between the germline ends. CDR3 sequence (DNA): TGCGCCAGCAGACACATCTCCGGGCCTGGGGCCAACGTCCTGACTTTC. Protein: CASRHISGPGANVLTF.

This sequence joins TRBV6-1 and TRBJ1-2; 7 positions match TRBD1. The trim removed 7 bases at V and 6 bases at J, leaving 11 bases unmatched. Germline CDR1 is MNHNS and CDR2 is SASEGT. The CDR3 consists of 14 residues. The CDR3 loop is CASTSDREWDGYTF. The CDR3 coding sequence is TGTGCCAGCACCAGTGACAGGGAGTGGGATGGCTACACCTTC.

The rearrangement links TRBV6-5 to TRBJ1-2, with a possible D match to TRBD1 (6 bases). CDR3 length: 14 amino acids. V shed 5 bases and J shed 4 bases, with 14 bases lying between them. Germline CDR1 and CDR2: MNHEY and SVGAGI. CDR3 bases: TGTGCCAGCAGTAGGGGGACTTTCACCTATGGCTACACCTTC. This translates into CASSRGTFTYGYTF.

In the case of this clonotype: A much larger clone lies one base from this, so it may be a read error. This chain links TRBV7-2 with TRBJ2-1, with TRBD2 identical over 9 bases. The germline gives CDR1 SGHTA, CDR2 FQGNSA. The CDR3 extends over 14 amino acids. The junction had 2 bases not matched to a gene; V was cut back by 4 bases and J by 4 bases. CDR3 DNA: TGTGCCAGCAGCTGTAGCGGGGGATACAATGAGCAGTTCTTC. Residues: CASSCSGGYNEQFF.

The rearrangement uses TRBV5-1 and TRBJ2-7, with a possible D match to TRBD2 (6 bases). Germline CDR1 reads SGHRS; CDR2 reads YFSETQ. The CDR3 sequence is 15 residues long. V gave up 0 bases and J gave up 6 bases, with 16 bases separating them. In DNA form, the CDR3 reads TGCGCCAGCAGCTTGGCCGGTCGGGGCGGGGTCGAGCAGTACTTC. This translates into CASSLAGRGGVEQYF.

This clonotype occurred once. The chain couples TRBV11-2 to TRBJ1-2, with D perhaps TRBD1 (6 bases). In germline, CDR1 is SGHAT, CDR2 FQNNGV. Trimming removed 4 bases from V and 4 bases from J, with 10 bases in between. The CDR3 spans 13 residues. CDR3 nucleotides: TGTGCCAGCAGCTCGGGACAAGTCTATGGCTACACCTTC. This gives the protein CASSSGQVYGYTF.

This clonotype was observed a few times. The chain carries TRBV12-3 or TRBV12-4 and TRBJ2-2; 7 positions agree with TRBD2. The CDR3 is 14 residues long. J gave up 7 bases and V 6 bases, and 8 bases lay outside the gene matches. CDR3 in DNA: TGTGCCAGCAGAGGAGCAGGGAGGGGCGGGGAGCTGTTTTTT. The encoded protein is CASRGAGRGGELFF.

The chain couples TRBV10-3 to TRBJ2-2; D remains ambiguous. This CDR3 has 13 amino acids. V was pared by 2 bases and J by 6 bases, with 7 bases between. In germline, CDR1 is ENHRY, CDR2 SYGVKD. CDR3 residues: CAISEHPAGELFF. The CDR3 nucleotides read TGTGCCATCAGTGAGCACCCAGCCGGGGAGCTGTTTTTT.

V and J are TRBV6-1 and TRBJ1-5; D perhaps matches TRBD1 (6 bases). There are 15 residues in the CDR3. Germline V gives CDR1 MNHNS, CDR2 SASEGT. The germline V and J ends were trimmed by 1 base and 7 bases, with 14 bases remaining between them. CDR3 in DNA: TGTGCCAGCAGTGAAGGAGGGGGGATCGGGCAGCCCCAGCATTTT. Translated, it gives CASSEGGGIGQPQHF.

This clonotype was seen many times. V and J are TRBV6-1 and TRBJ1-2; possible D gene TRBD1, 6 bases. The ends were cut back, 6 bases at V and 6 bases at J, with 17 bases in the middle. CDR3 length: 14 amino acids. Germline-derived CDR1 and CDR2 are MNHNS and SASEGT. Here the CDR3 reads CASSLQGGGDGYTF. The CDR3 nucleotides are TGTGCCAGCAGCCTACAGGGCGGCGGAGATGGCTACACCTTC.

A few counts support this clonotype. The V call is TRBV6-1, the J call TRBJ2-2; TRBD2 matches 7 bases. The junction had 10 bases not matched to a gene; V was cut back by 7 bases and J by 5 bases. The V gene's germline CDR1 is MNHNS and CDR2 SASEGT. This CDR3 has 15 residues. CDR3: CASKRLALRTGELFF. In DNA form, the CDR3 reads TGTGCCAGCAAGAGACTAGCCCTTCGGACCGGGGAGCTGTTTTTT.

A few counts support this clonotype. The chain links TRBV7-9 to TRBJ1-1; no firm D call. Trimming took 5 bases from V and 1 from J, leaving 5 bases between them. The CDR3 spans 12 residues. The germline CDR1 and CDR2 sequences are SEHNR and FQNEAQ (reference sequence). CDR3 region: CASSVANTEAFF. In DNA, the CDR3 is TGTGCCAGCAGCGTTGCGAACACTGAAGCTTTCTTT.

This clonotype has only a few counts. The V call is TRBV7-2, the J call TRBJ2-4; no firm D call. Between the trimmed V and J ends, which lost 5 bases and 6 bases, there was a span of 14 bases. CDR1 and CDR2 (germline): SGHTA, FQGNSA. This CDR3 contains 14 residues. The CDR3 DNA reads as TGTGCCAGCAGCCCAAATTGGGGATCAAACATTCAGTACTTC. Protein product: CASSPNWGSNIQYF.

The chain combines TRBV7-8 with TRBJ2-1; possible D gene TRBD2, 6 bases. The V end lost 1 base, the J end lost 2 bases, and 12 bases lay between the germline ends. CDR1 is SGHVS, CDR2 FQNEAQ, per germline. The CDR3 totals 16 residues. CDR3 coding DNA: TGTGCCAGCAGCTTAGGGGGCGGGGTAACCTACAATGAGCAGTTCTTC. It yields the protein CASSLGGGVTYNEQFF.

V usage is TRBV7-2 and J usage is TRBJ2-3; D possibly matches TRBD1 or TRBD2 (5 bases each). V dropped 4 bases and J dropped 2 bases, with 13 bases sitting between them. This CDR3 is 15 amino acids long. Germline V lookup: CDR1 SGHTA, CDR2 FQGNSA. The CDR3 region has the DNA TGTGCCAGCAGCTCCCTAGGGGACCCCACAGATACGCAGTATTTT. Amino acids: CASSSLGDPTDTQYF. The variable domain in full, with the rest retrieved from reference TRBV7-2 and TRBJ2-3, is GAGVSQSPSNKVTEKGKDVELRCDPISGHTALYWYRQSLGQGLEFLIYFQGNSAPDKSGLPSDRFSAERTGGSVSTLTIQRTQQEDSAVYLCASSSLGDPTDTQYFGPGTRLTVL.

V is TRBV2 and J is TRBJ2-1, with D tentatively TRBD2 (6 bases). Trimming left V 5 bases short and J 2 bases short, with 16 bases between. There are 16 residues in the CDR3. From germline, CDR1 is SNHLY and CDR2 FYNNEI. The CDR3 region is CASSPRLGGAYNEQFF. CDR3 DNA sequence: TGTGCCAGCAGTCCCAGGCTTGGCGGGGCCTACAATGAGCAGTTCTTC.